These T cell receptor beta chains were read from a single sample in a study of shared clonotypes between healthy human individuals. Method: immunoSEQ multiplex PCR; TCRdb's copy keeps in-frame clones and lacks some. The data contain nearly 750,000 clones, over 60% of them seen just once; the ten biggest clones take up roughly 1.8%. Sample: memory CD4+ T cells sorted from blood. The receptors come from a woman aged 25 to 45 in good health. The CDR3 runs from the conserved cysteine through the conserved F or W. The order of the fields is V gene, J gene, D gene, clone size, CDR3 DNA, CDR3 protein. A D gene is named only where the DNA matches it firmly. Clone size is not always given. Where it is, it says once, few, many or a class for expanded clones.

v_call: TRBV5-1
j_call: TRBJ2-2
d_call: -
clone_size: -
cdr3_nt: TGCGCCAGCAGCGTTACAGCGACCGGGGAGCTGTTTTTT
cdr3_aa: CASSVTATGELFF

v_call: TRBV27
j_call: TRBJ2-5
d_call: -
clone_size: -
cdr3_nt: TGTGCCAGCAGTCCCCCCCGAGGCCTACTCCCGGGGACCCAGTACTTC
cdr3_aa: CASSPPRGLLPGTQYF

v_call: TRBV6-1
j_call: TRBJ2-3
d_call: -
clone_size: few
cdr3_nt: TGTGCCATCGCCGGACTGTGGGCCACAGATACGCAGTATTTT
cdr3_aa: CAIAGLWATDTQYF

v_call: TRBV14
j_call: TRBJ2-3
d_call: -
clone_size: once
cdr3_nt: TGTGCCAGCAGCCCGCGGACAGATACAGATACGCAGTATTTT
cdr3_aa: CASSPRTDTDTQYF

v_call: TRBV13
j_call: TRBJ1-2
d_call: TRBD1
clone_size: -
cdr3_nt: TGTGCCAGCAGCAACTATGACAGGGTCGGCTATGGCTACACCTTC
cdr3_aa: CASSNYDRVGYGYTF

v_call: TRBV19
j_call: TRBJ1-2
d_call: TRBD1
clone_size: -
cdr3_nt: TGTGCCAGTAGTATAACTCCGGGACAGGGCGTAGGCTACACCTTC
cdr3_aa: CASSITPGQGVGYTF

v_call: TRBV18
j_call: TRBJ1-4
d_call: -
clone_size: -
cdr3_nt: TGTGCCAGCTCACCCCGTCAACAGGTCTCTAATGAAAAACTGTTTTTT
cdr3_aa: CASSPRQQVSNEKLFF

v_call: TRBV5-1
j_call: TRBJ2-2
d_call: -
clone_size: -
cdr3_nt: TGCGCCAGCAGCCCTGCTACTAAGGACACCGGGGAGCTGTTTTTT
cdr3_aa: CASSPATKDTGELFF

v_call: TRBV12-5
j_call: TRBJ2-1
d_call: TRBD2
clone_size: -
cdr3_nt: TGTGCTAGTGGTTTAGGTCTAGCGGGCCTCGAAGGCAATGAGCAGTTCTTC
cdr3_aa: CASGLGLAGLEGNEQFF

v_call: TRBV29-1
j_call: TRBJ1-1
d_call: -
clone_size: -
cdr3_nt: TGCAGTCTTCTGGTTGGCACTGAAGCTTTCTTT
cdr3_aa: CSLLVGTEAFF

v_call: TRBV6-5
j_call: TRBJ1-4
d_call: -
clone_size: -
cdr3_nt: TGTGCCAGCAGTTCCGTCGACGGATTTGTTGAAAAACTGTTTTTT
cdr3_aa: CASSSVDGFVEKLFF

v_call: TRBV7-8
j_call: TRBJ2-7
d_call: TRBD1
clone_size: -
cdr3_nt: TGTGCCAGCAGCCCGGGACAGACCTACGAGCAGTACTTC
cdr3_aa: CASSPGQTYEQYF

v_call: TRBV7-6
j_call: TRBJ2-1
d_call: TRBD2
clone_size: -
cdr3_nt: TGTGCCAGCAGCACGGGACTAGCGGGAGCCGGTGAGCAGTTCTTC
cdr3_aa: CASSTGLAGAGEQFF

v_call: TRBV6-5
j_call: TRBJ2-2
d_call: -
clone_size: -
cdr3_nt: TGTGCCAGCAGTTACTCGAGGGGGTTCGGGGAGCTGTTTTTT
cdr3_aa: CASSYSRGFGELFF

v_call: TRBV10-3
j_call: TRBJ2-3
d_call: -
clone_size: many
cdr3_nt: TGTGCCATCAGTGTCTTTGCCGAGAGCACAGATACGCAGTATTTT
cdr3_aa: CAISVFAESTDTQYF

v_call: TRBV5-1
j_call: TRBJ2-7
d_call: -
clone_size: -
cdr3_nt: TGCGCCAGCAGCTTGGCGACTGCTGACATGGCTCCCGAGCAGTACTTC
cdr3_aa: CASSLATADMAPEQYF

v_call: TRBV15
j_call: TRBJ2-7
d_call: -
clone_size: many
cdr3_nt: TGTGCCACCAGCAGATTAACAGGGACGAAGGCCTACGAGCAGTACTTC
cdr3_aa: CATSRLTGTKAYEQYF

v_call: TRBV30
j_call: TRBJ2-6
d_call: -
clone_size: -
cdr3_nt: TGTGCCTGTTCATCCAAGTGGGAGTCTGGGGCCAACGTCCTGACTTTC
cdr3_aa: CACSSKWESGANVLTF

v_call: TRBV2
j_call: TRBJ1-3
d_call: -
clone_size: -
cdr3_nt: TGTGCCAGCAGCGCAGACGCTAACATTGGGCATTTT
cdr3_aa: CASSADANIGHF

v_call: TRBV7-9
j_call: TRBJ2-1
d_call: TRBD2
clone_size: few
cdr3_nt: TGTGCCAGCAGCCGCGTGGCTAGCGGTCACAATGAGCAGTTCTTC
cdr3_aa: CASSRVASGHNEQFF

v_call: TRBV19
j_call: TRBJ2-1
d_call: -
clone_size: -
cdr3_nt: TGTGCCAGTAGACGCGGGGCCTACAATGAGCAGTTCTTC
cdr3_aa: CASRRGAYNEQFF

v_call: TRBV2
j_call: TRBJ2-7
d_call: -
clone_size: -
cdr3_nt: TGTGCCAGCAGCGTAGGGTACGAGCAGTACTTC
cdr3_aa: CASSVGYEQYF

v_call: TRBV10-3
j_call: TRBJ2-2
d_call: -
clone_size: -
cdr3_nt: TGTGCCATCAGTAAGACAGAGCCCGCGAACACCGGGGAGCTGTTTTTT
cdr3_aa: CAISKTEPANTGELFF

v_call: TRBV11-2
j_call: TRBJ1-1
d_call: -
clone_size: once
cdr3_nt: TGTGCCAGCAGCTTAGTTAATTGGAACACTGAAGCTTTCTTT
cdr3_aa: CASSLVNWNTEAFF

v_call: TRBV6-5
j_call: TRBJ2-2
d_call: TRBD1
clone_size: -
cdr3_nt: TGTGCCAGCAGTTACTCGGACAGGGGGGAGCTGTTTTTT
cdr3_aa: CASSYSDRGELFF

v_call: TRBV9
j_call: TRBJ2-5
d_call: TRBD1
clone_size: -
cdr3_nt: TGTGCCAGCAGCCCCGGGGGACAGGGGGCGTGGGAGACCCAGTACTTC
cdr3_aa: CASSPGGQGAWETQYF

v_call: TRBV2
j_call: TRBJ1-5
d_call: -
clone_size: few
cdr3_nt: TGTGCCAGCAGTAGGGCAGGGTCTGGCAATCAGCCCCAGCATTTT
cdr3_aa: CASSRAGSGNQPQHF

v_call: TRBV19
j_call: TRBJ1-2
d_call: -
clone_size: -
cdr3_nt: TGTGCCAGTAGAGGGCAGGCGGACTATGGCTACACCTTC
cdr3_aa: CASRGQADYGYTF

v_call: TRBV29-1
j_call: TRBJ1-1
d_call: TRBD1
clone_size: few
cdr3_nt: TGCAGCGTTGAATTAGCGCAGGGGGCCACTGAAGCTTTCTTT
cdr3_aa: CSVELAQGATEAFF

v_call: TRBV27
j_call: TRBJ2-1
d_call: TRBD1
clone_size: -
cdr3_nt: TGTGCCAGCAGGCTCAGGGGGCCATACAATGAGCAGTTCTTC
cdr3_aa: CASRLRGPYNEQFF

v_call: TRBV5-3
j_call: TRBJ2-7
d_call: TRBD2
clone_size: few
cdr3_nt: TGTGCCAGAAGCTTGACTAGCGGGAGAGTTTACGAGCAGTACTTC
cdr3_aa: CARSLTSGRVYEQYF

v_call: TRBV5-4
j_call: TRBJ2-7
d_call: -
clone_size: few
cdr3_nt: TGTGCCAGCAGCGAACTAAACGAGCAGTACTTC
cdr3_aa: CASSELNEQYF

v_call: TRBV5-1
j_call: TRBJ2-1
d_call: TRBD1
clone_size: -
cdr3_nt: TGCGCCAGCAGCTTGGGGGACAGGGATAACAATGAGCAGTTCTTC
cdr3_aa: CASSLGDRDNNEQFF

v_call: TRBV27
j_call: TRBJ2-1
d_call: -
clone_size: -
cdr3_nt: TGTGCCAGTCGTCCCCTCACCTCCTACAATGAGCAGTTCTTC
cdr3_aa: CASRPLTSYNEQFF

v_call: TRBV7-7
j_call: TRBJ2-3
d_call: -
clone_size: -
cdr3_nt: TGTGCCAGCAGCCCGGCCACAGGCAGCACAGATACGCAGTATTTT
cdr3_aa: CASSPATGSTDTQYF